A selection of T cell receptor beta chains follows, all from one sample in a study of metastatic and nonmetastatic thyroid tumors. TCRdb used MiXCR to call clones anew from the PCR reads. The profile covers roughly 8,000 clones, with 32% appearing a single time and about a tenth taken by the ten largest. The sample comprised tumor tissue. The receptors originated from a female donor with papillary thyroid cancer or a benign thyroid nodule (not recorded which). Some clones in this sample may be carry-over from other donors' samples. Each CDR3 is given with its conserved first and last residue. The order of the fields is D gene, V gene, clone size, J gene, CDR3 protein, CDR3 DNA. D genes are given only for firm matches. Size tells how often a clone was seen (once, few, many) or the class of an expanded clone, and some rows leave it out.

d_gene: TRBD1; v_gene: TRBV7-2; abundance: medium-sized; j_gene: TRBJ1-6; CDR3aa: CASSWGQGPNSPLHF; CDR3nt: TGTGCCAGCAGCTGGGGACAGGGGCCCAATTCACCCCTCCACTTT
d_gene: TRBD2; v_gene: TRBV24-1; abundance: .; j_gene: TRBJ2-3; CDR3aa: CATPLAACTVTQYF; CDR3nt: TGTGCCACACCTCTAGCGGCATGCACAGTTACGCAGTATTTT
d_gene: .; v_gene: TRBV29-1; abundance: many; j_gene: TRBJ2-3; CDR3aa: CSVASSGVLIGTDTQYF; CDR3nt: TGCAGCGTTGCATCCTCAGGTGTCCTAATTGGCACAGATACGCAGTATTTT
d_gene: .; v_gene: TRBV6-1; abundance: medium-sized; j_gene: TRBJ2-7; CDR3aa: CASSDTGTHRGEQYF; CDR3nt: TGTGCCAGCAGCGATACAGGGACCCATAGGGGCGAGCAGTACTTC
d_gene: TRBD1; v_gene: TRBV9; abundance: few; j_gene: TRBJ2-1; CDR3aa: CASSGRGQGGYNEQFF; CDR3nt: TGTGCCAGCAGCGGGCGGGGACAGGGGGGCTACAATGAGCAGTTCTTC
d_gene: TRBD1; v_gene: TRBV6-5; abundance: .; j_gene: TRBJ1-2; CDR3aa: CASSPSTGTSYGYTF; CDR3nt: TGTGCCAGCAGTCCCTCGACAGGGACCAGCTATGGCTACACCTTC
d_gene: TRBD1; v_gene: TRBV6-1; abundance: .; j_gene: TRBJ1-5; CDR3aa: CASSANRGQPQHF; CDR3nt: TGTGCCAGCAGTGCCAACAGGGGTCAGCCCCAGCATTTT
d_gene: TRBD1; v_gene: TRBV28; abundance: medium-sized; j_gene: TRBJ2-1; CDR3aa: CASTTDRDEQFF; CDR3nt: TGTGCCAGCACCACTGACAGGGATGAGCAGTTCTTC
d_gene: TRBD1; v_gene: TRBV12-3/TRBV12-4; abundance: medium-sized; j_gene: TRBJ1-1; CDR3aa: CASSDRGAEAFF; CDR3nt: TGTGCCAGCAGTGACAGGGGCGCTGAAGCTTTCTTT
d_gene: .; v_gene: TRBV2; abundance: .; j_gene: TRBJ2-7; CDR3aa: CASREDPYQQYF; CDR3nt: TGTGCCAGCCGTGAAGACCCCTACCAGCAGTACTTC
d_gene: .; v_gene: TRBV30; abundance: once; j_gene: TRBJ1-5; CDR3aa: CACQAIGGNQPQHF; CDR3nt: TGTGCCTGCCAGGCGATCGGAGGCAATCAGCCCCAGCATTTT
d_gene: TRBD2; v_gene: TRBV5-6; abundance: .; j_gene: TRBJ2-7; CDR3aa: CASTTGSGGPYEQYF; CDR3nt: TGTGCCAGCACCACGGGAAGCGGGGGCCCCTACGAGCAGTACTTC
d_gene: .; v_gene: TRBV20-1; abundance: .; j_gene: TRBJ1-5; CDR3aa: CSASQSDRSSNQPQHF; CDR3nt: TGCAGTGCTAGCCAATCCGACAGGTCTAGCAATCAGCCCCAGCATTTT
d_gene: TRBD2; v_gene: TRBV6-2/TRBV6-3; abundance: medium-sized; j_gene: TRBJ2-7; CDR3aa: CASSYSVAGSGEQYF; CDR3nt: TGTGCCAGCAGTTACTCGGTAGCGGGCTCGGGAGAGCAGTACTTC
d_gene: TRBD2; v_gene: TRBV19; abundance: .; j_gene: TRBJ2-5; CDR3aa: CASSIGTSGYHF; CDR3nt: TGTGCCAGTAGTATAGGGACTAGCGGCTACCACTTC
d_gene: .; v_gene: TRBV2; abundance: medium-sized; j_gene: TRBJ2-1; CDR3aa: CASSGSFLYNEQFF; CDR3nt: TGTGCCAGCAGTGGCTCTTTTCTCTACAATGAGCAGTTCTTC
d_gene: .; v_gene: TRBV18; abundance: few; j_gene: TRBJ2-2; CDR3aa: CASSPENTGELFF; CDR3nt: TGTGCCAGCTCACCTGAGAACACCGGGGAGCTGTTTTTT
d_gene: TRBD2; v_gene: TRBV20-1; abundance: large; j_gene: TRBJ2-1; CDR3aa: CSAAPGLANNEQFF; CDR3nt: TGCAGTGCCGCCCCGGGACTAGCGAACAATGAGCAGTTCTTC
d_gene: TRBD1; v_gene: TRBV19; abundance: few; j_gene: TRBJ2-1; CDR3aa: CACSIGGRNEQFF; CDR3nt: TGTGCCTGTAGTATAGGGGGCCGCAATGAGCAGTTCTTC
d_gene: .; v_gene: TRBV2; abundance: medium-sized; j_gene: TRBJ2-7; CDR3aa: CASSEPSIAYEQYF; CDR3nt: TGTGCCAGCAGCGAGCCTAGTATTGCCTACGAGCAGTACTTC
d_gene: .; v_gene: TRBV7-8; abundance: .; j_gene: TRBJ1-2; CDR3aa: CASSLGPGNNYGYTF; CDR3nt: TGTGCCAGCAGCTTAGGTCCAGGGAATAACTATGGCTACACCTTC
d_gene: TRBD2; v_gene: TRBV5-1; abundance: .; j_gene: TRBJ2-7; CDR3aa: CASSLVVAGAYRGEQYF; CDR3nt: TGCGCCAGCAGCTTGGTGGTAGCGGGAGCATATAGGGGCGAGCAGTACTTC
d_gene: .; v_gene: TRBV27; abundance: medium-sized; j_gene: TRBJ2-7; CDR3aa: CASSPRGGGTNYYEQYF; CDR3nt: TGTGCCAGCAGCCCTAGGGGTGGCGGGACCAACTACTACGAGCAGTACTTC
d_gene: .; v_gene: TRBV24-1; abundance: few; j_gene: TRBJ2-3; CDR3aa: CATSDTDTQYF; CDR3nt: TGTGCCACCAGTGACACAGATACGCAGTATTTT
d_gene: .; v_gene: TRBV10-3; abundance: .; j_gene: TRBJ1-2; CDR3aa: CAISAPRENGYTF; CDR3nt: TGTGCCATCAGTGCCCCCCGGGAGAATGGCTACACCTTC
d_gene: .; v_gene: TRBV28; abundance: .; j_gene: TRBJ2-3; CDR3aa: CASSFPPASTDTQYF; CDR3nt: TGTGCCAGCAGTTTCCCCCCAGCTAGCACAGATACGCAGTATTTT
d_gene: TRBD1; v_gene: TRBV10-2; abundance: few; j_gene: TRBJ1-5; CDR3aa: CASSESGQGEQPQHF; CDR3nt: TGCGCCAGCAGTGAGAGTGGACAGGGGGAACAGCCCCAGCATTTT
d_gene: .; v_gene: TRBV18; abundance: .; j_gene: TRBJ2-1; CDR3aa: CASSPRERVRNEQFF; CDR3nt: TGTGCCAGCTCACCAAGGGAGAGAGTTAGGAATGAGCAGTTCTTC
d_gene: .; v_gene: TRBV2; abundance: many; j_gene: TRBJ1-1; CDR3aa: CASSEAEEAFF; CDR3nt: TGTGCCAGCAGTGAGGCGGAAGAAGCTTTCTTT
d_gene: .; v_gene: TRBV2; abundance: .; j_gene: TRBJ2-7; CDR3aa: CASRGFYEQYF; CDR3nt: TGTGCCAGCAGGGGTTTTTACGAGCAGTACTTC
d_gene: .; v_gene: TRBV5-8; abundance: .; j_gene: TRBJ2-3; CDR3aa: CASSSPLEGDTQYF; CDR3nt: TGTGCCAGCAGCTCCCCGCTGGAAGGAGATACGCAGTATTTT